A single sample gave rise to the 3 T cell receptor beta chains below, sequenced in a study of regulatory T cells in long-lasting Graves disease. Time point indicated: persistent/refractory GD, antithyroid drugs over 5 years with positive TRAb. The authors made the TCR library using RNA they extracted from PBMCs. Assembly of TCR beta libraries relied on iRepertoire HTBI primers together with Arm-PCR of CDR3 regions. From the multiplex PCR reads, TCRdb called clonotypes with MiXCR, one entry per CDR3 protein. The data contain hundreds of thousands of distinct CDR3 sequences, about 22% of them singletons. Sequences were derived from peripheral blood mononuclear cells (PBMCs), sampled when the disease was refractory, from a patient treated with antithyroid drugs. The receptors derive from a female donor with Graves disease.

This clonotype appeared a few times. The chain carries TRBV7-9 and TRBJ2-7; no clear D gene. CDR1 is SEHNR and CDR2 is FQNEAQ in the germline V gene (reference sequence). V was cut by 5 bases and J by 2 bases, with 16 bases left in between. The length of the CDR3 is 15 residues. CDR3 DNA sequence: TGTGCCAGCAGCGGCCGTCGGACCGCCGCCTACGAGCAGTACTTC. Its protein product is CASSGRRTAAYEQYF.

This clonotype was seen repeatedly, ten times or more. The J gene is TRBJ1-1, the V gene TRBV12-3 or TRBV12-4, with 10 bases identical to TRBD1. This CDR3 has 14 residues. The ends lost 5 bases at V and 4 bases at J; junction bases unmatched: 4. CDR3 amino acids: CASSATGGITEAFF. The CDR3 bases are TGTGCCAGCAGTGCGACAGGGGGCATCACTGAAGCTTTCTTT.

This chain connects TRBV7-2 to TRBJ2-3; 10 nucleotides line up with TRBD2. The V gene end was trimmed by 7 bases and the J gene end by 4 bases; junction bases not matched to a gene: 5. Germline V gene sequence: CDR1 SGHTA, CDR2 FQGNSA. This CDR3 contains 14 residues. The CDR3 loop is CASTLLAGADTQYF. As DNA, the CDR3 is TGTGCCAGCACCCTCCTAGCGGGAGCAGATACGCAGTATTTT.